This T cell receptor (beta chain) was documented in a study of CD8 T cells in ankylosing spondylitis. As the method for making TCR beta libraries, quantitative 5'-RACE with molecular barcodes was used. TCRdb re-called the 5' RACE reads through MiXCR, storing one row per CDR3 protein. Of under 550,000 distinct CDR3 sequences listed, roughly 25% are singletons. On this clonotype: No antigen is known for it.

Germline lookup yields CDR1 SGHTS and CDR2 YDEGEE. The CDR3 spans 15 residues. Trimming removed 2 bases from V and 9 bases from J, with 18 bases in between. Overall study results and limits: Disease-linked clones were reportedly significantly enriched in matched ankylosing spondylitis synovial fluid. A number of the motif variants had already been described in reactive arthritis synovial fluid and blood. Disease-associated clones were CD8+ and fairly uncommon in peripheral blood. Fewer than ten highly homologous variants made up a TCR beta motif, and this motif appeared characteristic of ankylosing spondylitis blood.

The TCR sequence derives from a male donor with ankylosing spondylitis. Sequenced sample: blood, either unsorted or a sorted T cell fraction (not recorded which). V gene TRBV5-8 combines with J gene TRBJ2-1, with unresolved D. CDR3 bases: TGTGCCAGCAGCTTACTCCGACCAAGCCCGAGTGAGCAGTTCTTC. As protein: CASSLLRPSPSEQFF.